The present T cell receptor beta chain was sequenced within a study of blood T cell repertoires in COVID-19. Study background: Donors in the United States, Italy and Spain gave samples during acute or convalescent COVID-19. PBMCs, B-cell-depleted T cells, or T cells provided the cDNA or gDNA that made up the material.

In the source study's methods: For nucleated cells, counts were estimated from reference gene primer amplification. Assay: immunoSEQ multiplex PCR; the TCRdb copy retains only in-frame clones and omits some. The V and J calls and clone size were taken over from that table, and D and trimming were inferred from the DNA. The repertoire includes over 250,000 clones, 75% to 90% of them detected once, and about a tenth sits in the top ten. Seattle researchers signed up patients amid active infection and tracked them longitudinally. This CDR3 has 14 amino acids. Between the trimmed V and J ends, which lost 4 bases and 4 bases, there was a span of 13 bases. Germline lookup yields CDR1 SGHRS and CDR2 YFSETQ.

This sequence was found in a woman between 70 and 85 years old with COVID-19, enrolled during active disease. The sequenced sample was peripheral blood. This chain connects TRBV5-1 to TRBJ2-3; maybe TRBD2 (6 bases). CDR3 bases: TGCGCCAGCAGCCTGTTGGGGGACTCAGATACGCAGTATTTT. Its translation is CASSLLGDSDTQYF.